The subject of this entry is one T cell receptor beta chain. Its antigen is as yet unknown. The data originate from a study of Graves' ophthalmopathy and Graves' hyperthyroidism. Study-wide results and limits: Blood also held most thyroid clonotypes expanded above 0.001 frequency. Ophthalmopathy was separated from stable hyperthyroidism by a 13-signature model with roughly 90% sensitivity and about 79% specificity.

Germline V CDR1 and CDR2: SNHLY, FYNNEI. The CDR3 has 10 amino acids. V dropped 5 bases and J dropped 10 bases, with 8 bases sitting between them. The study enrolled ophthalmopathy donors with moderate-to-severe activity, CAS ≥3, NOSPECS ≥4 and duration under 3 months. Clinical symptoms, serum thyroxine, TRAb, thyroid ultrasound and orbital computed tomography formed the basis of diagnosis. Scientists amplified the TCR beta CDR3 regions from RNA transcripts. After a first-round RT-PCR with HTBI primers, a second-round multiplex PCR was run. TCRdb independently ran MiXCR on the multiplex PCR reads; one entry per CDR3 protein. The data hold hundreds of thousands of distinct CDR3 sequences, with approximately 40% observed a single time.

Sequencing used peripheral blood. This TCR was sampled from an adult man with Graves' ophthalmopathy. The rearrangement links TRBV2 to TRBJ1-2; D unresolved. DNA for the CDR3: TGTGCCAGCAGTCCCATGAACTACACCTTC. This codes for CASSPMNYTF.